A selection of T cell receptor beta chains follows, all from one sample in a study of blood T cells in healthy people across ages. TCRdb fed the 5' RACE reads into MiXCR, producing one record per CDR3 protein. There are around 1,000,000 distinct CDR3 sequences in the sample; approximately 25% occur only once, and around 0.75% lies in the top ten. Another study also made use of these data, one on T cells of mothers and their children.

The material sequenced was blood. These receptors were taken from a girl aged 2 to 10 in good health. CDR3s include the opening cysteine and the closing phenylalanine or tryptophan. Fields, in order: clone size, J gene, V gene, D gene, CDR3 protein, CDR3 DNA. D genes are given only for firm matches. Size values are once, few and many counts, or a class for expanded clones, and some rows have none.

clone size: .; J gene: TRBJ2-3; V gene: TRBV4-1; D gene: .; CDR3 protein: CASSQVEGTADTQYF; CDR3 DNA: TGCGCCAGCAGCCAAGTGGAGGGGACGGCAGATACGCAGTATTTT
clone size: .; J gene: TRBJ2-3; V gene: TRBV29-1; D gene: .; CDR3 protein: CSVVRGPTDTQYF; CDR3 DNA: TGCAGCGTTGTTAGGGGACCCACAGATACGCAGTATTTT
clone size: few; J gene: TRBJ2-5; V gene: TRBV28; D gene: TRBD1; CDR3 protein: CASSLWELDRGRETQYF; CDR3 DNA: TGTGCCAGCAGTTTATGGGAATTAGACAGGGGGCGGGAGACCCAGTACTTC
clone size: .; J gene: TRBJ1-2; V gene: TRBV7-3; D gene: .; CDR3 protein: CASSSRDGYGYTF; CDR3 DNA: TGTGCCAGCAGTTCCCGTGACGGATATGGCTACACCTTC
clone size: few; J gene: TRBJ1-1; V gene: TRBV7-3; D gene: .; CDR3 protein: CASSPGGIAGTMNTEAFF; CDR3 DNA: TGTGCCAGCAGCCCTGGGGGAATCGCGGGGACGATGAACACTGAAGCTTTCTTT
clone size: .; J gene: TRBJ2-1; V gene: TRBV7-9; D gene: .; CDR3 protein: CASSPGPNGGWEQFF; CDR3 DNA: TGTGCCAGCAGCCCGGGTCCCAACGGAGGATGGGAGCAGTTCTTC
clone size: .; J gene: TRBJ2-5; V gene: TRBV7-2; D gene: .; CDR3 protein: CASSLPESKTQYF; CDR3 DNA: TGTGCCAGCAGCCTTCCGGAATCGAAGACCCAGTACTTC
clone size: .; J gene: TRBJ2-5; V gene: TRBV4-1; D gene: .; CDR3 protein: CASSHVLERLQETQYF; CDR3 DNA: TGCGCCAGCAGCCATGTCTTGGAGCGACTCCAAGAGACCCAGTACTTC
clone size: .; J gene: TRBJ1-2; V gene: TRBV6-5; D gene: .; CDR3 protein: CASSTGQKNGYTF; CDR3 DNA: TGTGCCAGCAGTACCGGACAGAAAAATGGCTACACCTTC
clone size: .; J gene: TRBJ2-7; V gene: TRBV6-2/TRBV6-3; D gene: .; CDR3 protein: CAIGRNRDEQYF; CDR3 DNA: TGTGCCATCGGACGGAACCGGGACGAGCAGTACTTC
clone size: .; J gene: TRBJ2-1; V gene: TRBV27; D gene: TRBD1; CDR3 protein: CASSPDRGPFEQFF; CDR3 DNA: TGTGCCAGCAGCCCTGACAGGGGGCCGTTTGAGCAGTTCTTC
clone size: many; J gene: TRBJ2-1; V gene: TRBV7-9; D gene: TRBD1; CDR3 protein: CATKGQVAYNEQFF; CDR3 DNA: TGTGCCACCAAGGGACAGGTAGCATACAATGAGCAGTTCTTC
clone size: few; J gene: TRBJ2-6; V gene: TRBV4-1; D gene: TRBD1; CDR3 protein: CASSQDQTGERFRSGANVLTF; CDR3 DNA: TGCGCCAGCAGCCAAGATCAAACAGGGGAAAGGTTCCGCTCTGGGGCCAACGTCCTGACTTTC
clone size: many; J gene: TRBJ2-1; V gene: TRBV10-2; D gene: .; CDR3 protein: CASSELNEQFF; CDR3 DNA: TGCGCCAGCAGTGAGCTCAATGAGCAGTTCTTC
clone size: .; J gene: TRBJ1-1; V gene: TRBV20-1; D gene: .; CDR3 protein: CSAGNRMNTEAFF; CDR3 DNA: TGCAGTGCTGGGAACCGCATGAACACTGAAGCTTTCTTT
clone size: .; J gene: TRBJ2-3; V gene: TRBV10-3; D gene: .; CDR3 protein: CAISELGGLKTTDTQYF; CDR3 DNA: TGTGCCATCAGTGAGCTGGGGGGACTGAAGACCACAGATACGCAGTATTTT
clone size: .; J gene: TRBJ1-1; V gene: TRBV12-3/TRBV12-4; D gene: .; CDR3 protein: CASSTGFVSEAFF; CDR3 DNA: TGTGCCAGCAGCACAGGGTTTGTTTCTGAAGCTTTCTTT
clone size: .; J gene: TRBJ2-2; V gene: TRBV5-1; D gene: .; CDR3 protein: CASSNQGQATGELFF; CDR3 DNA: TGCGCCAGCAGCAACCAGGGGCAGGCCACCGGGGAGCTGTTTTTT
clone size: .; J gene: TRBJ2-3; V gene: TRBV7-2; D gene: .; CDR3 protein: CASGGVDTQYF; CDR3 DNA: TGTGCCAGCGGAGGCGTGGATACGCAGTATTTT
clone size: few; J gene: TRBJ2-1; V gene: TRBV6-2/TRBV6-3; D gene: .; CDR3 protein: CASSYYQGFYNEQFF; CDR3 DNA: TGTGCCAGCAGTTACTATCAGGGGTTTTACAATGAGCAGTTCTTC
clone size: .; J gene: TRBJ2-3; V gene: TRBV7-9; D gene: .; CDR3 protein: CASSLTSSDRPDTQYF; CDR3 DNA: TGTGCCAGCAGCTTGACCTCCTCAGACAGGCCAGATACGCAGTATTTT
clone size: few; J gene: TRBJ2-7; V gene: TRBV10-2; D gene: .; CDR3 protein: CASSARTEQYF; CDR3 DNA: TGCGCCAGCAGTGCGAGGACCGAGCAGTACTTC
clone size: .; J gene: TRBJ2-3; V gene: TRBV6-1; D gene: .; CDR3 protein: CASSEARLTRQYF; CDR3 DNA: TGTGCCAGCAGTGAAGCTCGGTTAACGCGGCAGTATTTT
clone size: .; J gene: TRBJ2-5; V gene: TRBV20-1; D gene: .; CDR3 protein: CSAHLGVREETQYF; CDR3 DNA: TGCAGTGCCCACTTAGGGGTCAGGGAAGAGACCCAGTACTTC
clone size: few; J gene: TRBJ2-1; V gene: TRBV20-1; D gene: TRBD2; CDR3 protein: CSASEAGGLNEQFF; CDR3 DNA: TGCAGTGCTAGCGAGGCGGGAGGACTAAATGAGCAGTTCTTC
clone size: .; J gene: TRBJ2-7; V gene: TRBV24-1; D gene: .; CDR3 protein: CATSDKQDGYEQYF; CDR3 DNA: TGTGCCACCAGTGATAAACAGGACGGCTACGAGCAGTACTTC
clone size: .; J gene: TRBJ2-7; V gene: TRBV6-2/TRBV6-3; D gene: .; CDR3 protein: CASSSGQSYERYF; CDR3 DNA: TGTGCCAGCAGTTCAGGACAGTCTTACGAGCGGTACTTC
clone size: .; J gene: TRBJ1-2; V gene: TRBV6-2/TRBV6-3; D gene: .; CDR3 protein: CASIHRSANYGYTF; CDR3 DNA: TGTGCCAGCATTCACAGATCAGCTAACTATGGCTACACCTTC
clone size: few; J gene: TRBJ2-7; V gene: TRBV5-6; D gene: .; CDR3 protein: CASSWATGISSYEQYF; CDR3 DNA: TGTGCCAGCAGCTGGGCCACAGGGATTAGCTCCTACGAGCAGTACTTC
clone size: few; J gene: TRBJ2-3; V gene: TRBV4-3; D gene: .; CDR3 protein: CASSQEPAPGTDTQYF; CDR3 DNA: TGCGCCAGCAGCCAAGAACCAGCCCCAGGCACAGATACGCAGTATTTT
clone size: .; J gene: TRBJ2-3; V gene: TRBV18; D gene: .; CDR3 protein: CASSPLEGPTDTQYF; CDR3 DNA: TGTGCCAGCTCACCACTAGAAGGCCCGACAGATACGCAGTATTTT
clone size: few; J gene: TRBJ2-1; V gene: TRBV28; D gene: TRBD2; CDR3 protein: CASTGRTSVREQFF; CDR3 DNA: TGTGCCAGCACGGGCCGGACTAGCGTCCGGGAGCAGTTCTTC
clone size: .; J gene: TRBJ2-1; V gene: TRBV29-1; D gene: .; CDR3 protein: CSVWAPEGYSGNEQFF; CDR3 DNA: TGCAGCGTGTGGGCCCCAGAAGGTTATAGCGGAAATGAGCAGTTCTTC
clone size: .; J gene: TRBJ2-5; V gene: TRBV6-6; D gene: TRBD1; CDR3 protein: CASSYVGRGPWKTQYF; CDR3 DNA: TGTGCCAGCAGTTACGTCGGCAGGGGGCCTTGGAAGACCCAGTACTTC
clone size: .; J gene: TRBJ2-1; V gene: TRBV29-1; D gene: TRBD2; CDR3 protein: CSVGLAGAFPYNEQFF; CDR3 DNA: TGCAGCGTGGGACTAGCGGGGGCCTTCCCCTACAATGAGCAGTTCTTC